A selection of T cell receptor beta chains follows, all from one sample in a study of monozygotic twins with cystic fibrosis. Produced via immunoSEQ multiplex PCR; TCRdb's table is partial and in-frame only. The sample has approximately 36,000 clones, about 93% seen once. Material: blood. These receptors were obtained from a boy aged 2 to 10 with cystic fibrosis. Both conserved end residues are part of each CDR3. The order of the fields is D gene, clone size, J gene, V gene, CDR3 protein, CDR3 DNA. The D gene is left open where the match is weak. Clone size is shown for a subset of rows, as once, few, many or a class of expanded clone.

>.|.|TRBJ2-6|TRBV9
CASSVAPTDASGANVLTF
TGTGCCAGCAGCGTAGCTCCCACAGATGCCTCTGGGGCCAACGTCCTGACTTTC
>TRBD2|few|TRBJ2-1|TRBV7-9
CASSELAEIYNEQFF
TGTGCCAGCAGTGAACTAGCGGAGATCTACAATGAGCAGTTCTTC
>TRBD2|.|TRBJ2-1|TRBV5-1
CASSLGQTSGGFSYNEQFF
TGCGCCAGCAGCTTGGGCCAAACTAGCGGGGGATTCTCCTACAATGAGCAGTTCTTC
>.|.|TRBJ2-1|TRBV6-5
CASSYFSRPLDEQFF
TGTGCCAGCAGTTACTTCTCCCGACCCCTGGATGAGCAGTTCTTC
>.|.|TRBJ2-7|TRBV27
CASSLSIGVGPYEQYF
TGTGCCAGCAGTTTATCGATTGGGGTCGGGCCCTACGAGCAGTACTTC
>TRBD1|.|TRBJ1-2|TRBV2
CASSPSSTGGDYGYTF
TGTGCCAGCAGCCCGTCTTCGACAGGGGGGGACTATGGCTACACCTTC
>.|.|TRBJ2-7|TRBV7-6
CASSPAYRPYEQYF
TGTGCCAGCAGCCCGGCCTACAGGCCCTACGAGCAGTACTTC
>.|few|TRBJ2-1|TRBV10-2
CASSDGDEQFF
TGCGCCAGCAGTGACGGCGATGAGCAGTTCTTC
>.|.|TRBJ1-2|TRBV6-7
CASSKGSNYGYTF
TGTGCCAGCAGTAAGGGTTCTAACTATGGCTACACCTTC
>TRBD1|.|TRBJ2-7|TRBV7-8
CASSVGQGTYEQYF
TGTGCCAGCAGCGTGGGACAGGGGACCTACGAGCAGTACTTC
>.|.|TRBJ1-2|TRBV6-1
CASSEVEAGHHTF
TGTGCCAGCAGTGAAGTGGAAGCGGGGCACCACACCTTC
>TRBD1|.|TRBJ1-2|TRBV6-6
CASAPGQDNYGYTF
TGTGCCAGCGCTCCGGGACAGGATAACTATGGCTACACCTTC
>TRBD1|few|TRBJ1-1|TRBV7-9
CASSLTGEAFF
TGTGCCAGCAGCTTGACAGGGGAAGCTTTCTTT
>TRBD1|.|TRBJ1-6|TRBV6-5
CASSYWQGAWNSPLHF
TGTGCCAGCAGTTACTGGCAGGGGGCTTGGAATTCACCCCTCCACTTT
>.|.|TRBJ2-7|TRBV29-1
CSVSHGGPAYEQYF
TGCAGCGTTTCACACGGGGGCCCAGCCTACGAGCAGTACTTC
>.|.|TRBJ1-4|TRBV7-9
CASSPGAVNEKLFF
TGTGCCAGCAGCCCTGGGGCAGTTAATGAAAAACTGTTTTTT
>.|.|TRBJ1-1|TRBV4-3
CASSAIGGYTEAFF
TGCGCCAGCAGCGCAATAGGGGGGTACACTGAAGCTTTCTTT
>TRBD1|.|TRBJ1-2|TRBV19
CATSWGQGVYGYTF
TGTGCCACCTCTTGGGGACAGGGCGTTTATGGCTACACCTTC
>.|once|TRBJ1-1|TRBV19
CASSIDGAGTEAFF
TGTGCCAGTAGTATAGACGGAGCGGGAACTGAAGCTTTCTTT
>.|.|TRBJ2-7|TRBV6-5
CATKQGRDEQYF
TGTGCCACTAAACAGGGTCGGGACGAGCAGTACTTC
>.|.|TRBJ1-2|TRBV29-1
CSAGPTVNYGYTF
TGCAGCGCCGGGCCGACTGTGAACTATGGCTACACCTTC
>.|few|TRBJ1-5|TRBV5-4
CASSSGGDSNQPQHF
TGTGCCAGCAGCTCGGGAGGGGATAGCAATCAGCCCCAGCATTTT
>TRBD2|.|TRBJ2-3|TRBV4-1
CASSQERGGEHTDTQYF
TGCGCCAGCAGCCAAGAACGGGGGGGGGAGCACACAGATACGCAGTATTTT